The 19 T cell receptor beta chains presented below share a single source sample, sequenced in a study of blood T cell repertoires in COVID-19. Repertoires were generated with immunoSEQ multiplex PCR, while TCRdb's copy carries only in-frame clones and drops some. This table has some 99,000 clones, 65% to 90% appearing once. The source material was peripheral blood. These receptors were taken from a woman of 80 years or more with active or convalescent COVID-19.

CDR3 protein: CASTSIGTSYEQFF. For the CDR3, the DNA is TGTGCCAGCACATCAATTGGGACTAGCTATGAGCAGTTCTTC. This sequence joins TRBV7-9 and TRBJ2-1; 9 nucleotides line up with TRBD2. The J segment lost 8 bases and the V segment lost 7 bases, leaving 9 bases of the junction unmatched. The length of the CDR3 is 14 residues. The germline V gene encodes CDR1 SEHNR and CDR2 FQNEAQ (reference sequence).

This clone was seen just once. The CDR3 sequence is CASGDRPNTEAFF. CDR3 sequence (DNA): TGTGCCAGCGGGGACAGACCGAACACTGAAGCTTTCTTT. V gene TRBV9 combines with J gene TRBJ1-1, with 7 nucleotides matching TRBD1. Looked up from germline, CDR1 is SGDLS and CDR2 is YYNGEE. V dropped 7 bases and J dropped 1; count of bases not matched to a gene: 4. This CDR3 has 13 residues.

The V call is TRBV15, the J call TRBJ2-7; TRBD2 agrees at 9 bases. The V and J ends lost 2 bases and 3 bases, in that order; junction bases with no gene match: 2. The CDR3 is 14 residues long. Germline CDR1 and CDR2: LNHNV and YYDKDF (reference sequence). CDR3 nucleotide sequence: TGTGCCACCAGCAGACTAGCGGGAAGCTACGAGCAGTACTTC. Its protein is CATSRLAGSYEQYF.

The V gene is TRBV5-4, the J gene TRBJ2-7; possible D gene TRBD1, 7 bases. This CDR3 is built from 16 residues. Trimming removed 6 bases at V and 2 bases at J, with 21 bases between. Germline V gene lookup returns CDR1 SGHNT and CDR2 YYREEE (reference sequence). This CDR3 is CASTIGGGAGTYEQYF. DNA of the CDR3: TGTGCCAGCACCATTGGAGGGGGCGCAGGGACCTACGAGCAGTACTTC. The full variable domain, rest sourced from reference TRBV5-4 and TRBJ2-7, is ETGVTQSPTHLIKTRGQQVTLRCSSQSGHNTVSWYQQALGQGPQFIFQYYREEENGRGNFPPRFSGLQFPNYSSELNVNALELDDSALYLCASTIGGGAGTYEQYFGPGTRLTVT.

As to this clone: Its ends do not fully match the called genes, so a read error is possible. V is TRBV3-1 (or the pseudogene TRBV3-2) and J is TRBJ2-7, with D perhaps matching TRBD2 (5 bases). The germline V gene has CDR1 LGHDT and CDR2 YNNKEL (reference sequence). The CDR3 runs to 16 residues. The CDR3 region is CASSQGPGGPTYEQYF. CDR3 nucleotide sequence: TGTGCCAGCAGTCAAGGGCCTGGCGGGCCTACCTACGAGCAGTACTTC.

Remarks on this clone: A read error may produce the germline difference seen at one junction end. The genes are TRBV28 and TRBJ1-5; D is possibly TRBD1 (5 bases). CDR1 is MDHEN and CDR2 is SYDVKM in the germline V gene. This CDR3 region has 14 residues. The CDR3 DNA follows: TGTGCCAGCAGTTTCGCGGGGGATTCCCCCTCATTGAATTTT. Translation gives CASSFAGDSPSLNF. Full variable domain (remainder filled in from reference TRBV28 and TRBJ1-5): DVKVTQSSRYLVKRTGEKVFLECVQDMDHENMFWYRQDPGLGLRLIYFSYDVKMKEKGDIPEGYSVSREKKERFSLILESASTNQTSMYLCASSFAGDSPSLNFGDGTRLSIL.

This clone was seen only once. J is TRBJ1-2 and V is TRBV19; TRBD1 agrees at 7 bases. With 6 bases clipped from V and 5 bases from J, the junction kept 15 bases outside the gene matches. CDR1 and CDR2 from the germline V gene are LNHDA and SQIVND (reference sequence). CDR3 length: 16 residues. CDR3 sequence (DNA): TGTGCCAGTAGAAGCTTAACAGGGGAGACTTTTTATGGCTACACCTTC. It yields the protein CASRSLTGETFYGYTF. The whole variable domain, remainder taken from reference TRBV19 and TRBJ1-2, is DGGITQSPKYLFRKEGQNVTLSCEQNLNHDAMYWYRQDPGQGLRLIYYSQIVNDFQKGDIAEGYSVSREKKESFPLTVTSAQKNPTAFYLCASRSLTGETFYGYTFGSGTRLTVV.

This clone was seen once. This chain links TRBV10-3 with TRBJ2-5; 9 nucleotides align to TRBD1. Germline V lookup: CDR1 ENHRY, CDR2 SYGVKD. CDR3 length equals 14 residues. With 6 bases clipped from V and 4 bases from J, the junction kept 6 bases outside the gene matches. The CDR3 DNA reads TGTGCCATCAGCGGGGGACAGGGAGGAGAGACCCAGTACTTC. It is translated as CAISGGQGGETQYF.

The gene calls are TRBV18 and TRBJ1-1; tentatively, D is TRBD1 (6 bases). The CDR3 is 15 residues long. Germline assignment: CDR1 KGHSH and CDR2 LQKENI. V gave up 3 bases and J gave up 4 bases, with 15 bases separating them. CDR3 sequence (DNA): TGTGCCAGCTCACCTTCCCCCACAGGGAGCACTGAAGCTTTCTTT. Amino acids: CASSPSPTGSTEAFF. The full variable domain, completed using reference TRBV18 and TRBJ1-1, is NAGVMQNPRHLVRRRGQEARLRCSPMKGHSHVYWYRQLPEEGLKFMVYLQKENIIDESGMPKERFSAEFPKEGPSILRIQQVVRGDSAAYFCASSPSPTGSTEAFFGQGTRLTVV.

This rearrangement joins TRBV5-1 to TRBJ2-7; weak D call: TRBD1 (6 bases). CDR3 size: 13 residues. Trimming pared 5 bases from V and 2 bases from J, leaving 11 bases between. Germline values: CDR1 SGHRS, CDR2 YFSETQ. This chain's CDR3 is CASSRTVTYEQYF. The CDR3 DNA reads as TGCGCCAGCAGTAGGACAGTCACCTACGAGCAGTACTTC.

This chain links TRBV28 with TRBJ1-2; tentative D call: TRBD1 (5 bases). CDR3 length: 12 amino acids. V was clipped by 4 bases and J by 8 bases, with 11 bases between them. CDR1 MDHEN and CDR2 SYDVKM come from the germline V gene. This chain's CDR3 is CASSSQGWGYTF. The CDR3, as DNA: TGTGCCAGCAGTTCCCAGGGTTGGGGCTACACCTTC.

The chain has TRBV7-2 and TRBJ2-5; D not certain. V shed 5 bases and J shed 4 bases, with 14 bases lying between them. CDR3 size: 14 residues. Germline V CDR1 and CDR2: SGHTA, FQGNSA. This CDR3 is CASSPMGPGETQYF. The CDR3 DNA is TGTGCCAGCAGCCCAATGGGCCCCGGAGAGACCCAGTACTTC.

The rearrangement joins TRBV27 to TRBJ2-7, with unresolved D. CDR3 length equals 15 residues. Trimming removed 2 bases from V and 4 bases from J, with 15 bases in between. Looked up from germline, CDR1 is MNHEY and CDR2 is SMNVEV (reference sequence). The CDR3 DNA is TGTGCCAGCAGTTTAACCGTCAGGCGACAATACGAGCAGTACTTC. It translates to CASSLTVRRQYEQYF.

The rearrangement joins TRBV3-1 (or the pseudogene TRBV3-2) to TRBJ2-1; TRBD2 matches at 13 bases. The CDR3 is made up of 17 amino acids. Germline-derived CDR1 and CDR2 are LGHDT and YNNKEL (reference sequence). Trimming removed 1 base from V and 1 base from J; junction bases left unmatched: 1. The CDR3 DNA sequence: TGTGCCAGCAGCCAAGGGACTAGCGGGAGTTCCTACAATGAGCAGTTCTTC. Translating gives CASSQGTSGSSYNEQFF.

The V gene is TRBV7-2, the J gene TRBJ2-7, with D possibly matching TRBD2 (6 bases). Germline CDR1 reads SGHTA; CDR2 reads FQGNSA. The CDR3 has 18 amino acids. V lost 1 base to trimming and J lost 0 bases, with 19 bases between them. CDR3 protein: CASSLGVGGGRSSYEQYF. CDR3 nucleotides: TGTGCCAGCAGCTTAGGAGTCGGGGGAGGCCGAAGCTCCTACGAGCAGTACTTC.

The rearrangement uses TRBV24-1 and TRBJ2-5; D might be TRBD2 (7 bases). This CDR3 is built from 15 residues. Trimming took off 7 bases at V and 3 bases at J, with 17 bases between the two ends. The germline V gene has CDR1 KGHDR and CDR2 SFDVKD. CDR3 sequence: CATRPGGAGEETQYF. CDR3 bases: TGTGCCACCAGACCCGGGGGCGCGGGGGAAGAGACCCAGTACTTC.

The chain employs TRBV19 and TRBJ2-3, with 11 bases lining up with TRBD2. Germline assignment: CDR1 LNHDA and CDR2 SQIVND (reference sequence). Unmatched junction bases numbered 1, after V lost 1 base and J lost 4 bases. There are 15 residues in the CDR3. CDR3 sequence: CASSIGGLAADTQYF. The CDR3 DNA follows: TGTGCCAGTAGTATAGGGGGACTAGCGGCAGATACGCAGTATTTT. The full variable domain, in which reference TRBV19 and TRBJ2-3 provide the parts outside the CDR3, is DGGITQSPKYLFRKEGQNVTLSCEQNLNHDAMYWYRQDPGQGLRLIYYSQIVNDFQKGDIAEGYSVSREKKESFPLTVTSAQKNPTAFYLCASSIGGLAADTQYFGPGTRLTVL.

This chain uses TRBV5-1 with TRBJ2-1, with D tentatively TRBD2 (5 bases). Germline V gene lookup returns CDR1 SGHRS and CDR2 YFSETQ. V was pared by 3 bases and J by 0 bases, with 13 bases between. The CDR3 is 16 amino acids. As DNA, the CDR3 is TGCGCCAGCAGCTCAGACCAGCGGAGCTCCTACAATGAGCAGTTCTTC. It yields the protein CASSSDQRSSYNEQFF.

The chain uses TRBV2 and TRBJ2-5, with a tentative D call TRBD2 (5 bases). The germline V gene encodes CDR1 SNHLY and CDR2 FYNNEI. Trimming shortened V by 8 bases and J by 2 bases, and 15 bases separated the two germline ends. The CDR3 totals 14 residues. The chain's CDR3 is CASGSTLVQETQYF. CDR3 in DNA: TGTGCCAGCGGGAGTACGCTCGTACAAGAGACCCAGTACTTC.